The 18 T cell receptor beta chains reported below all come from one sample, sequenced in a study of graft-versus-host responses after intestinal transplantation. Generated by immunoSEQ multiplex PCR, the TCRdb table keeps only in-frame clones and is missing some. The sample has about 54,000 clones, about 90% seen once. The sample was PBMCs, taken nearly 670 days after intestinal transplant. These receptors were collected from a human patient who received an intestinal transplant, so some T cells may come from the graft donor.

The chain has TRBV5-1 and TRBJ2-2, with 8 nucleotides matching TRBD1. The CDR3 consists of 15 residues. The V and J ends lost 4 bases and 4 bases, in that order; junction bases with no gene match: 6. CDR1 and CDR2 (germline): SGHRS, YFSETQ. DNA for the CDR3: TGCGCCAGCAGCCAAAGACAGGGGAGCACCGGGGAGCTGTTTTTT. Protein sequence: CASSQRQGSTGELFF.

The chain has TRBV2 and TRBJ1-1; no definite D call. Germline CDR1 and CDR2: SNHLY and FYNNEI. Trimming cost V 6 bases and J 1 base, with 9 bases left between them. The CDR3 runs to 13 residues. The CDR3 here is CASRVGGNTEAFF. CDR3 DNA: TGTGCCAGCAGAGTAGGCGGGAACACTGAAGCTTTCTTT.

The rearrangement uses TRBV2 and TRBJ2-1, with TRBD2 matching 9 bases. The V gene's germline CDR1 is SNHLY and CDR2 FYNNEI. V trimming: 7 bases; J trimming: 5 bases; junction bases outside the gene matches: 9. The CDR3 loop spans 15 amino acids. CDR3 residues: CASKQRGVLDNEQFF. Written as DNA, the CDR3 is TGTGCCAGCAAACAGCGGGGGGTTCTTGACAATGAGCAGTTCTTC.

The chain links TRBV5-4 to TRBJ2-2, with TRBD2 matching 11 bases. Germline CDR1 SGHNT, CDR2 YYREEE (reference sequence). The CDR3 spans 16 residues. J was trimmed by 3 bases and V by 4 bases; bases with no gene match: 5. The CDR3 bases are TGTGCCAGCAGCCTCTCACTAGCGGGGGACACCGGGGAGCTGTTTTTT. This codes for CASSLSLAGDTGELFF.

This chain links TRBV11-2 with TRBJ1-4; TRBD1 matches 9 bases. Germline CDR1 reads SGHAT; CDR2 reads FQNNGV. The CDR3 contains 15 residues. With 3 bases clipped from V and 4 bases from J, the junction kept 3 bases outside the gene matches. The CDR3 nucleotides read TGTGCCAGCAGCTTTGGGACAGGGAGTAATGAAAAACTGTTTTTT. Amino acid sequence: CASSFGTGSNEKLFF.

The gene calls are TRBV5-4 and TRBJ1-2, with TRBD1 identical over 7 bases. Germline loops: CDR1 SGHNT, CDR2 YYREEE (reference sequence). V shed 2 bases and J 5 bases; nucleotides not matched to a gene: 6. The CDR3 is 14 amino acids. The chain's CDR3 is CASSLQGSVYGYTF. The CDR3 DNA reads as TGTGCCAGCAGCTTACAGGGGTCCGTTTATGGCTACACCTTC. Together with reference TRBV5-4 and TRBJ1-2, the CDR3 gives the full variable domain: ETGVTQSPTHLIKTRGQQVTLRCSSQSGHNTVSWYQQALGQGPQFIFQYYREEENGRGNFPPRFSGLQFPNYSSELNVNALELDDSALYLCASSLQGSVYGYTFGSGTRLTVV.

CDR3 amino acids: CASRDTAKNIQYF. CDR3 nucleotides: TGTGCCAGCAGGGACACGGCCAAAAACATTCAGTACTTC. The chain has TRBV5-6 and TRBJ2-4; D possibly corresponds to TRBD1 (5 bases). Trimming cost V 5 bases and J 1 base, with 7 bases left between them. CDR3 length equals 13 residues. Germline V lookup: CDR1 SGHDT, CDR2 YYEEEE.

This clone has only a few counts. The J gene is TRBJ2-2, the V gene TRBV18; no clear D gene. Germline V gene data show CDR1 as KGHSH and CDR2 as LQKENI. The V end was cut by 3 bases, the J end by 7 bases, with 6 bases between. There are 12 residues in the CDR3. The CDR3 region has the DNA TGTGCCAGCTCACCCCTCGACGGGGAGCTGTTTTTT. It yields the protein CASSPLDGELFF.

This chain links TRBV5-6 with TRBJ1-2; possible D gene TRBD1, 6 bases. V lost 4 bases and J 6 bases, leaving 13 bases between the germline ends. The CDR3 sequence is 13 residues long. The germline gives CDR1 SGHDT, CDR2 YYEEEE. CDR3 DNA: TGTGCCAGCAGCCCTGACAGGTCGGATGGCTACACCTTC. This gives the protein CASSPDRSDGYTF.

For this clone: One junction end does not reproduce the germline sequence, and a read error may be involved. This rearrangement joins TRBV2 to TRBJ2-3; 8 nucleotides line up with TRBD2. The length of the CDR3 is 15 residues. Looked up from germline, CDR1 is SNHLY and CDR2 is FYNNEI. The CDR3 protein is CASSANSAGTRKADF. The CDR3 DNA sequence: TGTGCCAGCAGTGCGAATTCGGCCGGGACTAGAAAGGCCGATTTT.

The chain recombines TRBV5-1 with TRBJ2-3; 7 nucleotides match TRBD2. Germline V lookup: CDR1 SGHRS, CDR2 YFSETQ. This CDR3 contains 16 residues. With 5 bases clipped from V and 3 bases from J, the junction kept 12 bases outside the gene matches. The CDR3 protein is CASSPSRGVLTDTQYF. In nucleotides, the CDR3 is TGCGCCAGCAGTCCCTCTCGGGGGGTACTTACAGATACGCAGTATTTT.

The gene calls are TRBV6-5 and TRBJ1-2, with D hard to call. Trimming left V 2 bases short and J 4 bases short, with 8 bases between. The CDR3 has 13 amino acids. Germline loops: CDR1 MNHEY, CDR2 SVGAGI. CDR3 in DNA: TGTGCCAGCAGTTACGGTGGTGGCTATGGCTACACCTTC. It is translated as CASSYGGGYGYTF.

The J gene is TRBJ2-7, the V gene TRBV25-1; TRBD2 matches at 7 bases. The CDR3 is made up of 11 amino acids. V trimming: 5 bases; J trimming: 9 bases; junction bases outside the gene matches: 4. Germline CDR1 reads MGHDK; CDR2 reads SYGVNS. The CDR3 DNA reads as TGTGCCAGCAGTTGGAGGGAGGGGCAGTACTTC. Protein sequence: CASSWREGQYF.

Of note for this clone: Other DNA variants within this sample encode the same CDR3. This chain's CDR3 is CASSVGGGPYNEQFF. CDR3 nucleotide sequence: TGTGCCAGCAGCGTAGGCGGGGGGCCCTACAATGAGCAGTTCTTC. The genes are TRBV9 and TRBJ2-1; 8 bases line up with TRBD2. This CDR3 region has 15 residues. Germline V gives CDR1 SGDLS, CDR2 YYNGEE. After removal of 0 bases from V and 2 bases from J, the junction contained 1 base not matched to a gene.

J is TRBJ2-5 and V is TRBV4-1, with a weak D call TRBD1 (5 bases). The length of the CDR3 is 16 residues. V was shortened by 2 bases and J by 5 bases, with 18 bases between the two germline ends. Germline lookup yields CDR1 MGHRA and CDR2 YSYEKL. CDR3 in amino acids: CASSQRQQVASETQYF. CDR3 DNA: TGCGCCAGCAGCCAACGCCAACAGGTAGCATCGGAGACCCAGTACTTC.

The chain couples TRBV19 to TRBJ2-7; 12 bases fit TRBD1. Germline V gene lookup returns CDR1 LNHDA and CDR2 SQIVND (reference sequence). The junction had 20 bases not matched to a gene; V was cut back by 8 bases and J by 0 bases. This CDR3 is built from 20 residues. The DNA for the CDR3 is TGTGCCAGTCCTCCCCACGTGTCCGGGACAGGGGGCTGTAGCTCCTACGAGCAGTACTTC. Encoded protein: CASPPHVSGTGGCSSYEQYF.

V gene TRBV9 combines with J gene TRBJ2-2; the D gene is possibly TRBD2 (5 bases). Germline V gene sequence: CDR1 SGDLS, CDR2 YYNGEE. The CDR3 extends over 15 amino acids. V lost 0 bases and J lost 1, with 7 bases in between. The chain's CDR3 is CASSVASWNTGELFF. CDR3 coding DNA: TGTGCCAGCAGCGTAGCTAGCTGGAACACCGGGGAGCTGTTTTTT.

This rearrangement joins TRBV2 to TRBJ1-2, with D perhaps TRBD1 (5 bases). Germline CDR1 reads SNHLY; CDR2 reads FYNNEI. Trimming took 3 bases from V and 8 from J, leaving 10 bases between them. The CDR3 runs to 12 residues. The chain's CDR3 is CASSEGTYGYTF. As DNA, the CDR3 is TGTGCCAGCAGTGAGGGGACTTACGGCTACACCTTC.